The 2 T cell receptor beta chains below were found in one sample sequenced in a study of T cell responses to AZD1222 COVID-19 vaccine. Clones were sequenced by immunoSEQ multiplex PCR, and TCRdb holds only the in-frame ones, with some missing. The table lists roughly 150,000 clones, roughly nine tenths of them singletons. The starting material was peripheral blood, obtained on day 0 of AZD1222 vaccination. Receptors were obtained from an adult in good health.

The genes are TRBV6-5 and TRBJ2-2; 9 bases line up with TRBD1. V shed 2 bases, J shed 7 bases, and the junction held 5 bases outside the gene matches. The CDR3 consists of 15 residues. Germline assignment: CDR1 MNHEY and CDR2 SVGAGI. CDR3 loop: CASSYGTGYGGELFF. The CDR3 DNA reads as TGTGCCAGCAGTTACGGGACAGGGTATGGCGGGGAGCTGTTTTTT.

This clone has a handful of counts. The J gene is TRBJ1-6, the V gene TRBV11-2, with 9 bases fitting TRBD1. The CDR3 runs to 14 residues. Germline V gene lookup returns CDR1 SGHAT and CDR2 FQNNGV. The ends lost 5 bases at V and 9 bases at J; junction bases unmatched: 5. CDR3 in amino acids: CASSQGQGRSPLHF. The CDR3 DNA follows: TGTGCCAGCAGCCAGGGACAGGGACGTTCACCCCTCCACTTT.